Listed here are 20 T cell receptor beta chains from one sample, sequenced in a study of blood T cell repertoires in COVID-19. Clones were sequenced by immunoSEQ multiplex PCR, and TCRdb holds only the in-frame ones, with some missing. The sample lists approximately 300,000 clones; about 83% were seen once. Sequencing was carried out using peripheral blood. All receptors come from a woman aged 45-60 years with acute or convalescent COVID-19.

This chain uses TRBV24-1 with TRBJ2-7, with D maybe TRBD2 (5 bases). Germline V gene sequence: CDR1 KGHDR, CDR2 SFDVKD. Deletions cut 4 bases from V and 1 base from J, with 10 bases between. This CDR3 is built from 14 residues. CDR3 residues: CATSEAGQSYEQYF. CDR3 in DNA: TGTGCCACCAGTGAGGCGGGCCAGTCCTACGAGCAGTACTTC.

This rearrangement joins TRBV5-6 to TRBJ1-5, with 9 bases fitting TRBD1. CDR3 length: 15 residues. Germline assignment: CDR1 SGHDT and CDR2 YYEEEE. With V trimmed by 4 bases and J by 7 bases, 9 bases remained unmatched. This chain's CDR3 is CASSQWDRVEQPQHF. CDR3 bases: TGTGCCAGCAGCCAATGGGACAGGGTGGAGCAGCCCCAGCATTTT.

The chain recombines TRBV15 with TRBJ2-1; D is ambiguous. Trimming removed 5 bases at V and 2 bases at J, with 7 bases between. Germline CDR1 is LNHNV and CDR2 is YYDKDF (reference sequence). The CDR3 runs 13 residues. Written as DNA, the CDR3 is TGTGCCACCAGCCGTCGCGCCTACAATGAGCAGTTCTTC. Protein: CATSRRAYNEQFF.

A remark on this clone: Other nucleotide sequences in the sample specify the same CDR3. The CDR3: CASSWSSYNEQFF. The CDR3, as DNA: TGTGCCAGCAGTTGGAGCTCCTACAATGAGCAGTTCTTC. J is TRBJ2-1 and V is TRBV14; D is unresolved. CDR3 length equals 13 residues. The germline V gene has CDR1 SGHDN and CDR2 FVKESK. V lost 6 bases and J lost 0, with 6 bases in between.

The rearrangement joins TRBV6-5 to TRBJ2-7; 7 bases map to TRBD2. Germline lookup yields CDR1 MNHEY and CDR2 SVGAGI. The CDR3 extends over 14 amino acids. The ends lost 6 bases at V and 1 base at J; junction bases unmatched: 6. In DNA form, the CDR3 reads TGTGCCAGCAGGGGGGAGGGCCGTTCCTACGAGCAGTACTTC. Translating it yields CASRGEGRSYEQYF.

J is TRBJ2-7 and V is TRBV7-2; the D is unclear. This CDR3 contains 12 residues. Per the germline V gene, CDR1 is SGHTA and CDR2 is FQGNSA. V was cut by 3 bases and J by 0 bases, with 3 bases left in between. CDR3 DNA: TGTGCCAGCAGCTTCAGCTCCTACGAGCAGTACTTC. Translation gives CASSFSSYEQYF.

V usage is TRBV4-3 and J usage is TRBJ1-3; 7 bases align to TRBD1. The ends lost 1 base at V and 0 bases at J; junction bases unmatched: 6. The CDR3 runs 17 residues. Germline lookup yields CDR1 LGHNA and CDR2 YSLEER. The CDR3 region has the DNA TGCGCCAGCAGCCAAGTACCGGGACAGATCTCTGGAAACACCATATATTTT. Its protein product is CASSQVPGQISGNTIYF.

This chain connects TRBV19 to TRBJ2-5; tentatively, D is TRBD2 (5 bases). Deletions cut 7 bases from V and 7 bases from J, with 13 bases between. The CDR3 covers 12 residues. Germline values: CDR1 LNHDA, CDR2 SQIVND (reference sequence). CDR3 region: CASTTPRGTQYF. Written as DNA, the CDR3 is TGTGCCAGTACTACCCCTCGGGGGACCCAGTACTTC. Looking up the rest from reference TRBV19 and TRBJ2-5 gives the full variable domain: DGGITQSPKYLFRKEGQNVTLSCEQNLNHDAMYWYRQDPGQGLRLIYYSQIVNDFQKGDIAEGYSVSREKKESFPLTVTSAQKNPTAFYLCASTTPRGTQYFGPGTRLLVL.

This clone was detected only a few times. Other DNA variants within this sample encode the same CDR3. CDR3 sequence: CASSPGTSGRETQYF. CDR3 in DNA: TGTGCCAGCTCACCTGGGACTAGCGGGAGGGAGACCCAGTACTTC. This chain links TRBV18 with TRBJ2-5, with 15 positions matching TRBD2. The CDR3 loop spans 15 amino acids. Germline V gene lookup returns CDR1 KGHSH and CDR2 LQKENI. V dropped 3 bases and J dropped 5; count of bases not matched to a gene: 1.

The chain joins TRBV7-6 to TRBJ1-2; D is possibly TRBD1 (6 bases). Per germline, CDR1 SGHVS and CDR2 FNYEAQ. The germline V and J ends were trimmed by 4 bases and 4 bases, with 22 bases remaining between them. The CDR3 extends over 17 amino acids. The CDR3 sequence: CASSSVSRGRGFYGYTF. CDR3 DNA: TGTGCCAGCAGCTCAGTGTCGAGGGGCAGGGGTTTCTATGGCTACACCTTC.

This chain uses TRBV2 with TRBJ2-7; D is undetermined. This CDR3 is built from 14 residues. V gave up 8 bases and J gave up 0 bases, with 14 bases separating them. Per germline, CDR1 SNHLY and CDR2 FYNNEI. The CDR3 DNA sequence: TGTGCCAGCGCACAGCCAATTAGCTCCTACGAGCAGTACTTC. This codes for CASAQPISSYEQYF.

The V and J genes are TRBV18 and TRBJ1-2; D is unclear. Deletions cut 3 bases from V and 3 bases from J, with 11 bases between. CDR3 size: 14 residues. CDR1 and CDR2 from the germline V gene are KGHSH and LQKENI. The CDR3 loop reads CASSPRSSHYGYTF. CDR3 coding DNA: TGTGCCAGCTCACCTAGATCCTCTCACTATGGCTACACCTTC.

V usage is TRBV18 and J usage is TRBJ2-7; 12 bases line up with TRBD2. The junction had 4 bases not matched to a gene; V was cut back by 0 bases and J by 4 bases. In germline, CDR1 is KGHSH, CDR2 LQKENI. This CDR3 has 16 amino acids. The DNA for the CDR3 is TGTGCCAGCTCACCACCGACTAGCGGGAGTCAATACGAGCAGTACTTC. Translated, it gives CASSPPTSGSQYEQYF.

This clone was counted only a few times. J is TRBJ1-1 and V is TRBV2; TRBD1 is a possible D gene (6 bases). The CDR3 spans 15 residues. Germline CDR1 reads SNHLY; CDR2 reads FYNNEI. Trimming took 6 bases from V and 2 from J, leaving 16 bases between them. CDR3 protein: CASRGGRWVNTEAFF. CDR3 nucleotides: TGTGCCAGCAGAGGGGGACGGTGGGTAAACACTGAAGCTTTCTTT.

The rearrangement joins TRBV7-3 to TRBJ2-1; 9 bases map to TRBD1. Germline values: CDR1 SGHTA, CDR2 FQGTGA. Unmatched junction bases numbered 10, after V lost 2 bases and J lost 8 bases. This CDR3 has 16 residues. CDR3 loop: CASSLSGTGFVYEQFF. The CDR3 region has the DNA TGTGCCAGCAGCTTATCGGGGACAGGGTTCGTCTATGAGCAGTTCTTC.

The CDR3 region is CASRERKAGFYEQYF. CDR3 DNA: TGTGCCAGCAGGGAGAGGAAAGCGGGATTCTACGAGCAGTACTTC. J is TRBJ2-7 and V is TRBV25-1, with 7 bases that match TRBD2. V lost 6 bases and J lost 3; bases outside the gene matches: 11. Germline CDR1 and CDR2: MGHDK and SYGVNS. This CDR3 is 15 amino acids long.

The chain carries TRBV3-1 (or the pseudogene TRBV3-2) and TRBJ1-1; D not resolved. With 1 base removed from V and 5 bases from J, the gap between germline ends came to 8 bases. The CDR3 is made up of 13 amino acids. CDR1 and CDR2 from the germline V gene are LGHDT and YNNKEL (reference sequence). The CDR3 loop is CASSQGLRTEAFF. DNA for the CDR3: TGTGCCAGCAGCCAAGGGTTGAGGACTGAAGCTTTCTTT.

J is TRBJ2-7 and V is TRBV5-1; D is undetermined. The germline V and J ends were trimmed by 2 bases and 0 bases, with 6 bases remaining between them. The CDR3 extends over 13 amino acids. Per germline, CDR1 SGHRS and CDR2 YFSETQ. The CDR3: CASSFTVSYEQYF. CDR3 DNA sequence: TGCGCCAGCAGCTTTACGGTCTCCTACGAGCAGTACTTC.

This chain uses TRBV29-1 with TRBJ1-1; 8 bases line up with TRBD1. The trim removed 5 bases at V and 1 base at J, leaving 3 bases unmatched. CDR3 size: 13 residues. Germline V gene data show CDR1 as SQVTM and CDR2 as ANQGSEA. The CDR3: CSVTGTGNTEAFF. In DNA, the CDR3 is TGCAGCGTTACCGGGACAGGGAACACTGAAGCTTTCTTT.

This clone was observed a handful of times. The CDR3 bases are TGTGCCAGCAGTTACAGTCCAAGTGCTATTGAGCCCCAGCATTTT. This gives the protein CASSYSPSAIEPQHF. V and J are TRBV6-5 and TRBJ1-5, with D unclear. Germline values: CDR1 MNHEY, CDR2 SVGAGI. This CDR3 has 15 residues. V lost 2 bases, J lost 8 bases, and 16 bases lay in between.